The 29 T cell receptor beta chains below all came from one sample that was sequenced in a study of identical twins. MiXCR was run by TCRdb on the 5' RACE reads, yielding one entry per CDR3 protein. The data show a few hundred thousand distinct CDR3 sequences, 24% seen once. The same specimen was also included in a second study, on T cells expressing NK-cell markers.

Sample: CD4+ T cells sorted from blood. The receptor source for this set is a woman in her late teens or twenties in good health.

This chain connects TRBV5-1 to TRBJ2-1, with 11 positions matching TRBD2. CDR1 is SGHRS and CDR2 is YFSETQ in the germline V gene. The CDR3 consists of 19 residues. V gave up 0 bases and J gave up 5 bases; unmatched junction bases: 13. The chain's CDR3 is CASSLGFGIGTSGNNEQFF. DNA of the CDR3: TGCGCCAGCAGCTTGGGCTTTGGCATCGGGACTAGCGGTAACAATGAGCAGTTCTTC.

The chain joins TRBV5-1 to TRBJ1-6, with D unresolved. The V gene lost 0 bases and the J gene lost 9 bases, with 7 bases spanning the gap. This CDR3 has 13 amino acids. Germline V gene sequence: CDR1 SGHRS, CDR2 YFSETQ. The CDR3 DNA reads TGCGCCAGCAGCTTGGGTGGTATTTCACCCCTCCACTTT. Translated: CASSLGGISPLHF.

As regards this clonotype: At one end the junction does not follow the germline gene, possibly because of a read error. The chain uses TRBV18 and TRBJ2-7; D not resolved. CDR1 KGHSH and CDR2 LQKENI come from the germline V gene. This CDR3 is 13 amino acids long. In DNA form, the CDR3 reads TGTGCCAGCTCACCGCGAACATCCTTCGAGCAGTACTTC. The encoded protein is CASSPRTSFEQYF.

J is TRBJ2-3 and V is TRBV12-3 or TRBV12-4, with 13 positions matching TRBD2. The ends lost 7 bases at V and 4 bases at J; junction bases unmatched: 5. The CDR3 loop spans 15 amino acids. DNA for the CDR3: TGTGCCAGCACCAAAGGACTAGCGGGAGCAGATACGCAGTATTTT. Amino acids: CASTKGLAGADTQYF.

The CDR3 DNA sequence: TGCGCCAGCAGCTTGGATCGATCGGCGGGGGATACGCAGTATTTT. The encoded protein is CASSLDRSAGDTQYF. The J gene is TRBJ2-3, the V gene TRBV5-1; D might be TRBD2 (6 bases). This CDR3 region has 15 residues. V was clipped by 0 bases and J by 6 bases, with 14 bases between them. The germline gives CDR1 SGHRS, CDR2 YFSETQ. The variable domain in full, with the rest retrieved from reference TRBV5-1 and TRBJ2-3, is KAGVTQTPRYLIKTRGQQVTLSCSPISGHRSVSWYQQTPGQGLQFLFEYFSETQRNKGNFPGRFSGRQFSNSRSEMNVSTLELGDSALYLCASSLDRSAGDTQYFGPGTRLTVL.

The chain is built from TRBV5-1 and TRBJ1-6; TRBD1 matches at 11 bases. This CDR3 contains 15 residues. Germline V gene lookup returns CDR1 SGHRS and CDR2 YFSETQ. With V trimmed by 3 bases and J by 6 bases, 2 bases remained unmatched. CDR3 in DNA: TGCGCCAGCAGCTATGGGACAGGGGGTAATTCACCCCTCCACTTT. It encodes CASSYGTGGNSPLHF.

The J gene is TRBJ2-7, the V gene TRBV15, with D possibly matching TRBD1 (5 bases). Trimming removed 1 base from V and 2 bases from J, with 12 bases in between. The CDR3 is 15 residues long. Germline lookup yields CDR1 LNHNV and CDR2 YYDKDF (reference sequence). CDR3 amino acids: CATSRAAGYAYEQYF. The CDR3 DNA follows: TGTGCCACCAGCAGAGCGGCAGGGTATGCCTACGAGCAGTACTTC.

This chain connects TRBV7-9 to TRBJ2-7, with D uncertain. V was shortened by 1 base and J by 9 bases, with 7 bases between the two germline ends. Per germline, CDR1 SEHNR and CDR2 FQNEAQ (reference sequence). There are 11 residues in the CDR3. The CDR3 DNA reads as TGTGCCAGCAGCTTAGTGGGTCCGCAGTACTTC. Protein product: CASSLVGPQYF.

This clonotype was seen a few times. The chain combines TRBV19 with TRBJ2-1; D perhaps matches TRBD1 (6 bases). Germline CDR1 and CDR2: LNHDA and SQIVND (reference sequence). Trimming left V 3 bases short and J 2 bases short, with 11 bases between. The CDR3 spans 15 residues. CDR3 sequence: CASSINRAPYNEQFF. In DNA, the CDR3 is TGTGCCAGTAGTATTAACAGGGCTCCCTACAATGAGCAGTTCTTC.

This clonotype was seen only a few times. This CDR3 reads CASSLGTASEWEKLFF. CDR3 DNA: TGCGCCAGCAGCTTGGGGACAGCAAGTGAATGGGAAAAACTGTTTTTT. The chain is built from TRBV5-1 and TRBJ1-4, with a tentative D call TRBD1 (6 bases). This CDR3 has 16 residues. V lost 0 bases, J lost 8 bases, and 17 bases lay in between. Germline CDR1 and CDR2: SGHRS and YFSETQ.

CDR3 DNA: TGCGCCAGCAGCCAAGAAGGGACAGGGGGACTGAACACCGGGGAGCTGTTTTTT. Translated, it gives CASSQEGTGGLNTGELFF. The V gene is TRBV4-3, the J gene TRBJ2-2; the match to TRBD1 covers 11 bases. Unmatched junction bases numbered 4, after V lost 0 bases and J lost 1 base. Germline V gives CDR1 LGHNA, CDR2 YSLEER. The length of the CDR3 is 18 residues.

In the case of this clonotype: One end of the junction does not line up with germline, which may come from a read error. The gene calls are TRBV7-3 and TRBJ2-7; 13 positions match TRBD2. This CDR3 has 18 amino acids. Germline V gene sequence: CDR1 SGHTA, CDR2 FQGTGA. As DNA, the CDR3 is TGTGCCAGCTGCTTAACGAGGACTAGCGGGGGTGCTTCCTACGAGCAGTACTTC. It specifies CASCLTRTSGGASYEQYF. Complete variable domain (other parts from reference TRBV7-3 and TRBJ2-7): GAGVSQTPSNKVTEKGKYVELRCDPISGHTALYWYRQSLGQGPEFLIYFQGTGAADDSGLPNDRFFAVRPEGSVSTLKIQRTERGDSAVYLCASCLTRTSGGASYEQYFGPGTRLTVT.

This clonotype appeared a few times. The chain recombines TRBV7-9 with TRBJ1-2; possible D gene TRBD1, 5 bases. The CDR3 spans 16 residues. The V end lost 6 bases, the J end lost 4 bases, and 21 bases lay between the germline ends. The germline V gene has CDR1 SEHNR and CDR2 FQNEAQ (reference sequence). In DNA form, the CDR3 reads TGTGCCAGCAGAATCAGCGGGGCCGCGAGAGGCTATGGCTACACCTTC. It is translated as CASRISGAARGYGYTF.

The chain is built from TRBV7-9 and TRBJ2-3; TRBD2 is a possible D gene (5 bases). Germline V gives CDR1 SEHNR, CDR2 FQNEAQ (reference sequence). The CDR3 totals 15 residues. V lost 7 bases and J 6 bases, leaving 20 bases between the germline ends. For the CDR3, the DNA is TGTGCCAGCACCCGACGCACGGTCGGGGTGGATACGCAGTATTTT. Translating gives CASTRRTVGVDTQYF.

The gene calls are TRBV20-1 and TRBJ2-3; perhaps TRBD2 as D (5 bases). Trimming took off 4 bases at V and 9 bases at J, with 11 bases between the two ends. The CDR3 runs to 11 residues. Germline V lookup: CDR1 DFQATT, CDR2 SNEGSKA (reference sequence). The CDR3, as DNA: TGCAGTGCTACGAGGGCAGCCACGCAGTATTTT. This codes for CSATRAATQYF.

The chain is built from TRBV28 and TRBJ1-5; D gene uncertain. The CDR3 is made up of 17 amino acids. Deletions cut 3 bases from V and 3 bases from J, with 18 bases between. CDR1 and CDR2 from the germline V gene are MDHEN and SYDVKM. In nucleotides, the CDR3 is TGTGCCAGCAGTTTTTCGGGCAGTCAGCATACCAATCAGCCCCAGCATTTT. Its translation: CASSFSGSQHTNQPQHF.

The chain carries TRBV14 and TRBJ2-1, with 7 positions matching TRBD2. The V and J ends lost 0 bases and 5 bases, in that order; junction bases with no gene match: 13. Per germline, CDR1 SGHDN and CDR2 FVKESK. The CDR3 spans 18 residues. Written as DNA, the CDR3 is TGTGCCAGCAGCCAAGAAAGTCGCGGGAGCCGAGGAGACAATGAGCAGTTCTTC. Protein: CASSQESRGSRGDNEQFF.

The chain has TRBV18 and TRBJ2-1, with D perhaps matching TRBD1 or TRBD2 (5 bases each). Between the trimmed V and J ends, which lost 2 bases and 3 bases, there was a span of 11 bases. CDR1 is KGHSH and CDR2 is LQKENI in the germline V gene. The CDR3 totals 15 residues. CDR3 in DNA: TGTGCCAGCTCACCATCGGGACCGGACTACAATGAGCAGTTCTTC. Translation gives CASSPSGPDYNEQFF.

V is TRBV7-9 and J is TRBJ1-5; D is uncertain. Germline CDR1 is SEHNR and CDR2 is FQNEAQ (reference sequence). CDR3 length: 13 amino acids. The V and J ends lost 1 base and 6 bases respectively, with 7 bases between them. Here the CDR3 reads CASSLVGAQPQHF. DNA for the CDR3: TGTGCCAGCAGCTTAGTCGGAGCTCAGCCCCAGCATTTT. Full variable domain (rest looked up from reference TRBV7-9 and TRBJ1-5): DTGVSQNPRHKITKRGQNVTFRCDPISEHNRLYWYRQTLGQGPEFLTYFQNEAQLEKSRLLSDRFSAERPKGSFSTLEIQRTEQGDSAMYLCASSLVGAQPQHFGDGTRLSIL.

A few counts support this clonotype. The chain carries TRBV12-3 or TRBV12-4 and TRBJ2-1; 12 bases match TRBD2. V lost 5 bases and J lost 8; bases outside the gene matches: 7. The CDR3 has 15 residues. CDR3: CASSPGLAGVDEQFF. Written as DNA, the CDR3 is TGTGCCAGCAGTCCGGGACTAGCGGGTGTTGATGAGCAGTTCTTC.

This clonotype was recorded a few times. The V and J genes are TRBV20-1 and TRBJ2-5, with D perhaps TRBD2 (6 bases). This CDR3 contains 13 residues. Trimming took off 6 bases at V and 3 bases at J, with 14 bases between the two ends. Germline CDR1 is DFQATT and CDR2 is SNEGSKA (reference sequence). The CDR3: CSATRTNEETQYF. The CDR3 DNA follows: TGCAGTGCCACACGGACTAATGAAGAGACCCAGTACTTC.

The chain couples TRBV27 to TRBJ2-3; D uncertain. This CDR3 comprises 16 residues. Trimming left V 6 bases short and J 3 bases short, with 19 bases between. Germline lookup yields CDR1 MNHEY and CDR2 SMNVEV (reference sequence). The CDR3 sequence is CASSAWAPGETDTQYF. CDR3 sequence (DNA): TGTGCCAGCAGCGCTTGGGCCCCAGGAGAAACAGATACGCAGTATTTT.

The chain combines TRBV30 with TRBJ1-2; D is ambiguous. The germline V gene has CDR1 GTSNPN and CDR2 SVGIG (reference sequence). Trimming pared 0 bases from V and 4 bases from J, leaving 6 bases between. The CDR3 totals 12 residues. The CDR3, as DNA: TGTGCCTGGAGTGTAGGACTCTATGGCTACACCTTC. Encoded protein: CAWSVGLYGYTF. Together with reference TRBV30 and TRBJ1-2, the CDR3 gives the full variable domain: SQTIHQWPATLVQPVGSPLSLECTVEGTSNPNLYWYRQAAGRGLQLLFYSVGIGQISSEVPQNLSASRPQDRQFILSSKKLLLSDSGFYLCAWSVGLYGYTFGSGTRLTVV.

V is TRBV5-1 and J is TRBJ2-1; no clear D gene. The CDR3 is made up of 13 amino acids. With 6 bases removed from V and 13 bases from J, the gap between germline ends came to 20 bases. The V gene's germline CDR1 is SGHRS and CDR2 YFSETQ. The chain's CDR3 is CASNHFRCQVQFF. The CDR3 DNA sequence: TGCGCCAGCAACCACTTCCGCTGTCAAGTCCAGTTCTTC.

This clonotype was seen more than once but under ten times. V gene TRBV7-2 combines with J gene TRBJ2-7, with D perhaps TRBD1 or TRBD2 (5 bases each). This CDR3 is built from 14 residues. Germline CDR1 is SGHTA and CDR2 is FQGNSA. V was clipped by 0 bases and J by 4 bases, with 10 bases between them. CDR3 region: CASSLAGARYEQYF. The DNA for the CDR3 is TGTGCCAGCAGCTTAGCCGGGGCTCGGTACGAGCAGTACTTC.

This clonotype was observed a handful of times. The rearrangement links TRBV5-6 to TRBJ2-2, with D possibly TRBD2 on 6 matching bases. This CDR3 has 16 residues. Germline values: CDR1 SGHDT, CDR2 YYEEEE. Trimming shortened V by 6 bases and J by 0 bases, and 15 bases separated the two germline ends. This CDR3 is CASNHGAGTNTGELFF. In DNA, the CDR3 is TGTGCCAGCAACCACGGCGCGGGGACGAACACCGGGGAGCTGTTTTTT.

This clonotype was seen at least ten times. The chain uses TRBV7-6 and TRBJ2-2; D not resolved. Trimming pared 2 bases from V and 6 bases from J, leaving 7 bases between. CDR3 length: 13 residues. In germline, CDR1 is SGHVS, CDR2 FNYEAQ. Here the CDR3 DNA reads TGTGCCAGCAGCTTATACCCGGCCGGGGAGCTGTTTTTT. This translates into CASSLYPAGELFF.

This clonotype was counted only a few times. This rearrangement joins TRBV9 to TRBJ2-1, with TRBD2 matching 7 bases. CDR1 SGDLS and CDR2 YYNGEE come from the germline V gene. This CDR3 spans 14 amino acids. Trimming removed 0 bases from V and 8 bases from J; junction bases left unmatched: 5. The CDR3 region is CASSVAPTSYEQFF. As DNA, the CDR3 is TGTGCCAGCAGCGTAGCTCCGACTAGCTATGAGCAGTTCTTC.

There are a few counts of this clonotype. The gene calls are TRBV5-1 and TRBJ2-3; D perhaps matches TRBD1 (6 bases). Trimming stripped 4 bases from V and 3 bases from J, with 12 bases between. There are 14 residues in the CDR3. The germline gives CDR1 SGHRS, CDR2 YFSETQ. The CDR3 loop is CASSIHRVTDTQYF. The CDR3 DNA reads TGCGCCAGCAGCATCCACAGGGTAACAGATACGCAGTATTTT.